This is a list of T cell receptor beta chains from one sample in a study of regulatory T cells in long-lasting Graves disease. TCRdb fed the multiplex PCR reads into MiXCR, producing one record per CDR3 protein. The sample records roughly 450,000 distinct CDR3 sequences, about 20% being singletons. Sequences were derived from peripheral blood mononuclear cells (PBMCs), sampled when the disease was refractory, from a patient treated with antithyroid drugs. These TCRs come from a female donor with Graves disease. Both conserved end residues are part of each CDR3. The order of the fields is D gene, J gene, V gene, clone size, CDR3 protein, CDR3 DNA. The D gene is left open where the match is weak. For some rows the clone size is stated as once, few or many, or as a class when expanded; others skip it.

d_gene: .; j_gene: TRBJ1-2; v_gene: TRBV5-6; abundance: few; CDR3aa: CASSSEDSPASYTF; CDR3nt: TGTGCCAGCAGCTCAGAAGACAGTCCGGCCAGCTACACCTTC
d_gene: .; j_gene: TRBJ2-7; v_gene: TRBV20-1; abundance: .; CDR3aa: CSAIPPGLGDEQYF; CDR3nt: TGCAGTGCTATACCCCCCGGCCTAGGAGACGAGCAGTACTTC
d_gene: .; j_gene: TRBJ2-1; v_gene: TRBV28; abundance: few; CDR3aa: CASSLRSNYNEQFF; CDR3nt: TGTGCCAGCAGTTTACGGTCTAACTACAATGAGCAGTTCTTC
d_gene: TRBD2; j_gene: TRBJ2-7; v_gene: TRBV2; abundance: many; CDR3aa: CASSALSGTSRYEQYF; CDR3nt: TGTGCCAGCAGTGCCCTTAGTGGGACTAGCCGATACGAGCAGTACTTC
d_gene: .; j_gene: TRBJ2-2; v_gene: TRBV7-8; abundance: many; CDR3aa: CASSPTGVDTGELFF; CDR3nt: TGTGCCAGCAGTCCTACAGGTGTAGACACCGGGGAGCTGTTTTTT
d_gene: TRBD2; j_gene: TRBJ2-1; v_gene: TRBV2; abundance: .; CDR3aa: CASRRLAGGYNEQFF; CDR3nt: TGTGCCAGCAGACGACTAGCGGGGGGTTACAATGAGCAGTTCTTC
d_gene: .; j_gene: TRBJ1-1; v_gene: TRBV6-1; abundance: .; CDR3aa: CASSHEVGSMNTEAFF; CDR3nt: TGTGCCAGCAGTCACGAGGTCGGGAGTATGAACACTGAAGCTTTCTTT
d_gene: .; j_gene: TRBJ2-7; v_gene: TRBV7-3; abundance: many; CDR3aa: CASSLTSDGEQYF; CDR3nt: TGTGCCAGCAGCTTAACGTCCGATGGCGAGCAGTACTTC
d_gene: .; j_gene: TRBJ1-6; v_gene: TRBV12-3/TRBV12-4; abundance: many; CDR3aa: CASSSPTHRESSYNSPLHF; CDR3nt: TGTGCCAGCAGCTCCCCTACGCACCGGGAAAGCTCCTATAATTCACCCCTCCACTTT
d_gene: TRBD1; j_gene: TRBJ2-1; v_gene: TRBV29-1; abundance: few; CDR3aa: CSTRQGADEQFF; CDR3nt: TGCAGCACCAGACAGGGGGCGGATGAGCAGTTCTTC
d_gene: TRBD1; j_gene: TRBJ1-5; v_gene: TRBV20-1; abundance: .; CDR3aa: CSALTGNGQPQHF; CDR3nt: TGCAGTGCTTTGACAGGGAATGGTCAGCCCCAGCATTTT
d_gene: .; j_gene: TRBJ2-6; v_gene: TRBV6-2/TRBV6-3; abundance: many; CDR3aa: CASSSSGGRGPGANVLTF; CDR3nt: TGTGCCAGCAGCTCCTCGGGAGGCAGGGGGCCTGGGGCCAACGTCCTGACTTTC
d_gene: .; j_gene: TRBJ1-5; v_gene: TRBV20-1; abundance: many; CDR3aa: CSARDWGGNQPQHF; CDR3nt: TGCAGTGCTAGAGATTGGGGAGGCAATCAGCCCCAGCATTTT
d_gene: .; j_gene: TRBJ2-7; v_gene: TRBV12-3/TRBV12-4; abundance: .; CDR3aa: CASSPQFRGAASYEQYF; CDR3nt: TGTGCCAGCAGTCCCCAGTTTAGGGGGGCAGCCTCCTACGAGCAGTACTTC
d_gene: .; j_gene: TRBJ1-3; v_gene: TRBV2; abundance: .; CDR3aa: CASSVTRGGSGNTIYF; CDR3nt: TGTGCCAGCAGTGTGACACGGGGTGGCTCTGGAAACACCATATATTTT
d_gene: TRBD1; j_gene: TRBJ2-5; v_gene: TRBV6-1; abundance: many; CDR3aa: CASSHLTGYGETQYF; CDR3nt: TGTGCCAGCAGTCATTTGACAGGGTATGGGGAGACCCAGTACTTC
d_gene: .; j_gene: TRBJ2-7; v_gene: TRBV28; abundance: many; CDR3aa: CASGSLGGAPRPYEQYF; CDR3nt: TGTGCCAGCGGGTCGTTGGGGGGGGCCCCTCGCCCATACGAGCAGTACTTC
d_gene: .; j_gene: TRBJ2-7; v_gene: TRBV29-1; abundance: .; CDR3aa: CSVEDAGSNGEQYF; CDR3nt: TGCAGCGTTGAAGATGCTGGAAGTAACGGCGAGCAGTACTTC
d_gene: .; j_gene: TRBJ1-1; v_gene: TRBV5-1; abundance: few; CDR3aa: CASSSDSYTEAFF; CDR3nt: TGCGCCAGCAGCTCCGACTCGTACACTGAAGCTTTCTTT
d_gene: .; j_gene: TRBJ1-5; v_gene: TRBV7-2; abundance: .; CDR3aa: CASSPAGGYQPQHF; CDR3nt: TGTGCCAGCAGTCCCGCCGGGGGGTATCAGCCCCAGCATTTT
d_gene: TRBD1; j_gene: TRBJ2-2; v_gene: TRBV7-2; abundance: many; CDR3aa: CASSLFDRGMAGELFF; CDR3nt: TGTGCCAGCAGCTTATTCGACAGGGGGATGGCCGGGGAGCTGTTTTTT
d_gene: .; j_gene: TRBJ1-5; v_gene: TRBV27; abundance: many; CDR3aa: CASSDDGQPQHF; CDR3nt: TGTGCCAGCAGTGACGATGGGCAGCCCCAGCATTTT
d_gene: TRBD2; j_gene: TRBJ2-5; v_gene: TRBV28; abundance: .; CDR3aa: CASSQSLAGFETQYF; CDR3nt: TGTGCCAGCAGTCAGTCACTAGCGGGGTTTGAGACCCAGTACTTC
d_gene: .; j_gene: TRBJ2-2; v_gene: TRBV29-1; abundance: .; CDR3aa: CSVEDVGGAGYSTGELFF; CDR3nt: TGCAGCGTTGAAGACGTCGGGGGCGCAGGGTATTCCACCGGGGAGCTGTTTTTT
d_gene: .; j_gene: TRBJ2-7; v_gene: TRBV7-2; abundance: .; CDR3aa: CASSLDLGPTYEQYF; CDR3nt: TGTGCCAGCAGCTTAGACTTGGGGCCTACCTACGAGCAGTACTTC
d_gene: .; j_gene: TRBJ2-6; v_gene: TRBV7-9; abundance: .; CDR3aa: CASSLSGAGWLGANVLTF; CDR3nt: TGTGCCAGCAGCTTATCCGGCGCAGGTTGGCTTGGGGCCAACGTCCTGACTTTC
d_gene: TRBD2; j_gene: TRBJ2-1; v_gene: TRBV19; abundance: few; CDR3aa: CASRRGTSGTSEQFF; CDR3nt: TGTGCCAGTAGACGCGGGACTAGCGGGACTAGTGAGCAGTTCTTC